This TCR beta chain is from a study of blood T cell repertoires in COVID-19. About the research overall: T cells, B-cell-depleted T cells, or PBMCs supplied cDNA or gDNA.

Method: immunoSEQ multiplex PCR; TCRdb's copy keeps in-frame clones and lacks some. Of about 67,000 clones listed, approximately 88% are singletons. Per the germline V gene, CDR1 is MNHNS and CDR2 is SASEGT. The CDR3 spans 16 residues. V was shortened by 4 bases and J by 4 bases, with 16 bases between the two germline ends. This chain connects TRBV6-1 to TRBJ1-4; possibly TRBD1 for D (6 bases). The sequenced material came from peripheral blood. This TCR derives from a woman in her sixties with acute or convalescent COVID-19. CDR3 sequence: CASSGVNRDGNEKLFF. CDR3 nucleotide sequence: TGTGCCAGCAGTGGAGTAAACAGGGACGGTAATGAAAAACTGTTTTTT.